This T cell receptor beta chain was recorded in a study of T cells in localized non-small cell lung cancer. CDR3 size: 15 residues. Trimming shortened V by 0 bases and J by 4 bases, and 10 bases separated the two germline ends. Germline CDR1 LGHNA, CDR2 YSLEER. Using immunoSEQ multiplex PCR, the repertoire was profiled, and TCRdb retains in-frame clones only, with some absent. The table lists 30,000 to 35,000 clones, 90% to 95% of them singletons. This clone was recorded only once. This clonotype originated in a female donor of 60 years or more with stage I lung adenocarcinoma. The sequenced sample was peripheral blood, obtained before any cancer treatment. The chain recombines TRBV4-3 with TRBJ1-3; D ambiguous. CDR3 loop: CASSQESSLGNTIYF. The CDR3 DNA reads TGCGCCAGCAGCCAAGAGAGTTCTCTGGGAAACACCATATATTTT.